The rows below give T cell receptor beta chains drawn from one sample of a study of blood T cells in healthy people across ages. MiXCR, applied by TCRdb to the 5' RACE reads, yields one record per CDR3 protein. The sample lists about a million distinct CDR3 sequences, 45% to 60% occurring once. Material: blood. These receptors were taken from a woman aged 55 to 70 in good health. Each CDR3 is given with its conserved first and last residue. The D gene is left open where the match is weak. Size is omitted from some rows. Given values are once, few, many or a class for expanded clones.

cdr3_length: 14
v_call: TRBV29-1
j_call: TRBJ2-7
d_call: .
clone_size: few
cdr3_nt: TGCAGCGTTGGATGGGGGAGACAGTCCTACGAGCAGTACTTC
cdr3_aa: CSVGWGRQSYEQYF

cdr3_length: 21
v_call: TRBV4-1
j_call: TRBJ1-2
d_call: TRBD1
clone_size: once
cdr3_nt: TGCGCCAGCAGCACCTTTCCACGTCGACAGGGGTCCCGAGGAGCTAACTATGGCTACACCTTC
cdr3_aa: CASSTFPRRQGSRGANYGYTF

cdr3_length: 14
v_call: TRBV7-2
j_call: TRBJ1-4
d_call: .
clone_size: .
cdr3_nt: TGTGCCAGCAGCTTTCGCGGTCGTGTGGATAAACTGTTTTTT
cdr3_aa: CASSFRGRVDKLFF

cdr3_length: 15
v_call: TRBV29-1
j_call: TRBJ2-3
d_call: .
clone_size: .
cdr3_nt: TGCAGCGTTGAGCGGTGGCTAGCGACGACAGATACGCAGTATTTT
cdr3_aa: CSVERWLATTDTQYF

cdr3_length: 11
v_call: TRBV27
j_call: TRBJ2-1
d_call: TRBD2
clone_size: .
cdr3_nt: TGTGCCAGCAGTTTAAGCGGGAGTCTGTTCTTC
cdr3_aa: CASSLSGSLFF

cdr3_length: 17
v_call: TRBV19
j_call: TRBJ2-1
d_call: .
clone_size: .
cdr3_nt: TGTGCCAGTAGTACACTCAGGGGTAGGAGCTCCTACAATGAGCAGTTCTTC
cdr3_aa: CASSTLRGRSSYNEQFF

cdr3_length: 15
v_call: TRBV4-1
j_call: TRBJ2-3
d_call: .
clone_size: few
cdr3_nt: TGCGCCAGCAGCCAGAGCGGAGAAAGCACAGATACGCAGTATTTT
cdr3_aa: CASSQSGESTDTQYF

cdr3_length: 14
v_call: TRBV5-6
j_call: TRBJ2-7
d_call: TRBD1
clone_size: .
cdr3_nt: TGTGCCAGCAGCTTGGATTATGACAGGGACGAGCAGTACTTC
cdr3_aa: CASSLDYDRDEQYF

cdr3_length: 14
v_call: TRBV5-1
j_call: TRBJ2-5
d_call: .
clone_size: .
cdr3_nt: TGCGCCAGCAGCTTACCTAGCGCGGAAGAGACCCAGTACTTC
cdr3_aa: CASSLPSAEETQYF

cdr3_length: 16
v_call: TRBV4-3
j_call: TRBJ2-1
d_call: .
clone_size: .
cdr3_nt: TGCGCCAGCAGCCAAGGGGCTAGTATTTTACTAAATGAGCAGTTCTTC
cdr3_aa: CASSQGASILLNEQFF

cdr3_length: 11
v_call: TRBV10-3
j_call: TRBJ2-7
d_call: .
clone_size: .
cdr3_nt: TGTGCCACATTACGGGACTACGAGCAGTACTTC
cdr3_aa: CATLRDYEQYF

cdr3_length: 17
v_call: TRBV4-2
j_call: TRBJ2-6
d_call: .
clone_size: .
cdr3_nt: TGTGCCAGCAGCCAAGACCCTCCAGGCTCTGGGGCCAACGTCCTGACTTTC
cdr3_aa: CASSQDPPGSGANVLTF

cdr3_length: 13
v_call: TRBV19
j_call: TRBJ1-1
d_call: TRBD1
clone_size: .
cdr3_nt: TGTGCCACCCGGACAGGGGGAAACACTGAAGCTTTCTTT
cdr3_aa: CATRTGGNTEAFF

cdr3_length: 13
v_call: TRBV9
j_call: TRBJ2-7
d_call: .
clone_size: few
cdr3_nt: TGTGCCAGCAGCGAGACAGGTTGGGGCGAGCAGTACTTC
cdr3_aa: CASSETGWGEQYF

cdr3_length: 11
v_call: TRBV5-1
j_call: TRBJ2-5
d_call: .
clone_size: many
cdr3_nt: TGTGCCAGCAGCTTAAAAGAGACCCAGTACTTC
cdr3_aa: CASSLKETQYF

cdr3_length: 18
v_call: TRBV12-3/TRBV12-4
j_call: TRBJ2-6
d_call: TRBD1
clone_size: .
cdr3_nt: TGTGCCAGCAGTTCCGGGACAGGTATTCATTCTGGGGCCAACGTCCTGACTTTC
cdr3_aa: CASSSGTGIHSGANVLTF

cdr3_length: 16
v_call: TRBV4-2
j_call: TRBJ1-1
d_call: .
clone_size: few
cdr3_nt: TGTGCCAGCAGCCAAGATGTGGGGTCCGGGAACACTGAAGCTTTCTTT
cdr3_aa: CASSQDVGSGNTEAFF

cdr3_length: 14
v_call: TRBV6-6
j_call: TRBJ2-2
d_call: .
clone_size: .
cdr3_nt: TGTGCCAGCAGTTACGAGAGGAATACCGGGGAGCTGTTTTTT
cdr3_aa: CASSYERNTGELFF

cdr3_length: 17
v_call: TRBV5-1
j_call: TRBJ2-2
d_call: TRBD2
clone_size: .
cdr3_nt: TGCGCCAGCAGACCTGGACTAGCGGTCACGAACACCGGGGAGCTGTTTTTT
cdr3_aa: CASRPGLAVTNTGELFF

cdr3_length: 14
v_call: TRBV10-3
j_call: TRBJ2-7
d_call: TRBD1
clone_size: once
cdr3_nt: TGTGCCATCTACTCCGGGACAGGGGCTGACGAGCAGTACTTC
cdr3_aa: CAIYSGTGADEQYF

cdr3_length: 15
v_call: TRBV7-9
j_call: TRBJ2-5
d_call: TRBD1
clone_size: once
cdr3_nt: TGTGCCAGCACCGAGTGGTCAGGGACAGGCCGCCCGCAGTACTTC
cdr3_aa: CASTEWSGTGRPQYF

cdr3_length: 15
v_call: TRBV20-1
j_call: TRBJ2-1
d_call: TRBD2
clone_size: .
cdr3_nt: TGCAGTGCCGCTGGGACTAGCAGATTGTACAATGAGCAGTTCTTC
cdr3_aa: CSAAGTSRLYNEQFF

cdr3_length: 14
v_call: TRBV7-9
j_call: TRBJ2-5
d_call: .
clone_size: .
cdr3_nt: TGTGCCAGCAGCCCCTTACAGGGTAGTGAGACCCAGTACTTC
cdr3_aa: CASSPLQGSETQYF

cdr3_length: 14
v_call: TRBV27
j_call: TRBJ2-7
d_call: .
clone_size: .
cdr3_nt: TGTGCCAGCAGTTTATTCGGGATTCGGAACGAGCAGTACTTC
cdr3_aa: CASSLFGIRNEQYF

cdr3_length: 14
v_call: TRBV6-6
j_call: TRBJ1-5
d_call: TRBD1
clone_size: .
cdr3_nt: TGTGCCGCTGGACAGGGGGGTGGCCATCAGCCCCAGCATTTT
cdr3_aa: CAAGQGGGHQPQHF

cdr3_length: 18
v_call: TRBV29-1
j_call: TRBJ2-1
d_call: TRBD2
clone_size: few
cdr3_nt: TGCAGCGTTCGGGGACTAGCGGGTAACGATGGCCCCTACAATGAGCAGTTCTTC
cdr3_aa: CSVRGLAGNDGPYNEQFF

cdr3_length: 13
v_call: TRBV18
j_call: TRBJ1-1
d_call: .
clone_size: .
cdr3_nt: TGTGCCAGCTCACCCACCGGGGACACTGAAGCTTTGTTT
cdr3_aa: CASSPTGDTEALF

cdr3_length: 17
v_call: TRBV2
j_call: TRBJ1-1
d_call: TRBD1
clone_size: few
cdr3_nt: TGTGCCAGCAGTTATCGGGACAGGGGCTCTGTGAACACTGAAGCTTTCTTT
cdr3_aa: CASSYRDRGSVNTEAFF

cdr3_length: 14
v_call: TRBV6-4
j_call: TRBJ2-1
d_call: .
clone_size: .
cdr3_nt: TGTGCCGGCAGTGACGAGTCAGGGAGGTATGAGCAGTTCTTC
cdr3_aa: CAGSDESGRYEQFF

cdr3_length: 14
v_call: TRBV20-1
j_call: TRBJ2-1
d_call: .
clone_size: .
cdr3_nt: TGCAGTGCTATCAGGCAAGTCTCCTACAATGAGCAGTTCTTC
cdr3_aa: CSAIRQVSYNEQFF

cdr3_length: 14
v_call: TRBV28
j_call: TRBJ1-5
d_call: .
clone_size: .
cdr3_nt: TGTGCCAGCAGTCCATGGGGCACGGGGCAGCCCCAGCATTTT
cdr3_aa: CASSPWGTGQPQHF

cdr3_length: 20
v_call: TRBV28
j_call: TRBJ1-5
d_call: TRBD1
clone_size: once
cdr3_nt: TGTGCCAGCAGGGAATCCACCGGGACAGGGCCCTTAGGAGGCAATCAGCCCCAGCATTTT
cdr3_aa: CASRESTGTGPLGGNQPQHF

cdr3_length: 15
v_call: TRBV2
j_call: TRBJ2-7
d_call: .
clone_size: once
cdr3_nt: TGTGCCAGCAGGGAACTACACGGGTCCTCCTACGAGCAGTACTTC
cdr3_aa: CASRELHGSSYEQYF

cdr3_length: 12
v_call: TRBV25-1
j_call: TRBJ1-2
d_call: .
clone_size: .
cdr3_nt: TGTGCCAGCAGTGAATTTGGGTGTGGCTACACCTTC
cdr3_aa: CASSEFGCGYTF

cdr3_length: 14
v_call: TRBV2
j_call: TRBJ2-3
d_call: TRBD2
clone_size: few
cdr3_nt: TGTGCCAGCCTGAGCGGGAGAAGCACAGATACGCAGTATTTT
cdr3_aa: CASLSGRSTDTQYF

cdr3_length: 14
v_call: TRBV7-9
j_call: TRBJ2-3
d_call: TRBD1
clone_size: .
cdr3_nt: TGTGCCAGCAGCTTAATACAGGGGGCTGATACGCAGTATTTT
cdr3_aa: CASSLIQGADTQYF

cdr3_length: 14
v_call: TRBV11-2
j_call: TRBJ1-1
d_call: .
clone_size: few
cdr3_nt: TGTGCCAGCAGCCTCAGCCAGGGGAGTACTGAAGCTTTCTTT
cdr3_aa: CASSLSQGSTEAFF

cdr3_length: 15
v_call: TRBV5-1
j_call: TRBJ2-1
d_call: TRBD2
clone_size: few
cdr3_nt: TGTGCCAGCAGCTTAAGTCTAGCGGTCTACAATGAGCAGTTCTTC
cdr3_aa: CASSLSLAVYNEQFF

cdr3_length: 15
v_call: TRBV4-3
j_call: TRBJ2-5
d_call: TRBD2
clone_size: .
cdr3_nt: TGCGCCAGCAGCCCGGTACTAGCGGAACACGAGACCCAGTACTTC
cdr3_aa: CASSPVLAEHETQYF

cdr3_length: 11
v_call: TRBV10-3
j_call: TRBJ1-2
d_call: TRBD1
clone_size: .
cdr3_nt: TGTGCCACCTCGACAGGGAGCGGCTACACCTTC
cdr3_aa: CATSTGSGYTF

cdr3_length: 16
v_call: TRBV6-1
j_call: TRBJ2-7
d_call: TRBD2
clone_size: .
cdr3_nt: TGTGCCAGCAGTGTCCTAGCGGGAAGGTTCACCTACGAGCAGTACTTC
cdr3_aa: CASSVLAGRFTYEQYF

cdr3_length: 18
v_call: TRBV5-1
j_call: TRBJ2-7
d_call: TRBD1
clone_size: .
cdr3_nt: TGCGCCAGCAGCCTGGGAACAGGGGGCCTCCTTAACTCCTACGAGCAGTACTTC
cdr3_aa: CASSLGTGGLLNSYEQYF

cdr3_length: 15
v_call: TRBV5-1
j_call: TRBJ2-7
d_call: .
clone_size: few
cdr3_nt: TGCGCCAGCAGCTTGGGAGCGGCACGGTCGGAAGAGCAGTACTTC
cdr3_aa: CASSLGAARSEEQYF